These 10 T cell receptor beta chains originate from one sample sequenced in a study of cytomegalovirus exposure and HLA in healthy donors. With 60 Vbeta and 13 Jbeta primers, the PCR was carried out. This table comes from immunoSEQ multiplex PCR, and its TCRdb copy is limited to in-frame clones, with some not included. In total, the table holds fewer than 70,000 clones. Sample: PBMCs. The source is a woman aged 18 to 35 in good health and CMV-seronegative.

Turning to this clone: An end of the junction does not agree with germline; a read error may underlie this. Here the CDR3 DNA reads TGTGCCAGCAGCTTAGGGCCCCACTATGCCTACACCTTC. Its protein is CASSLGPHYAYTF. This chain connects TRBV7-6 to TRBJ1-2, with no clear D. CDR1 is SGHVS and CDR2 is FNYEAQ in the germline V gene. This CDR3 has 13 amino acids.

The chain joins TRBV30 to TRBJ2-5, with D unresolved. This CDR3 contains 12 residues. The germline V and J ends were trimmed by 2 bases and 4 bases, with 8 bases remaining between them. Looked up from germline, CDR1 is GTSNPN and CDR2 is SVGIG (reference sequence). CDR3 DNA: TGTGCCTGGAGTCCTTCAGGAGAGACCCAGTACTTC. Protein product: CAWSPSGETQYF.

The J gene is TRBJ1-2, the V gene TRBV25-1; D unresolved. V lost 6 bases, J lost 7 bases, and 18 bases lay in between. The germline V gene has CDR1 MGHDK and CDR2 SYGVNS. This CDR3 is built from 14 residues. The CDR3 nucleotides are TGTGCCAGCAGGGGGTTCCAACTAGGCGGTGGCTACACCTTC. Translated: CASRGFQLGGGYTF.

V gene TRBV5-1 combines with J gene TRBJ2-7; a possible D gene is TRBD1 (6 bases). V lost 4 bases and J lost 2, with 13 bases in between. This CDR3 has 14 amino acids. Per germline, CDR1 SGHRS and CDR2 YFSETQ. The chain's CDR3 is CASSQGQPPYEQYF. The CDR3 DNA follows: TGCGCCAGCAGCCAAGGACAGCCTCCCTACGAGCAGTACTTC. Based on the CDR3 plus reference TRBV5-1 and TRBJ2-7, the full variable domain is KAGVTQTPRYLIKTRGQQVTLSCSPISGHRSVSWYQQTPGQGLQFLFEYFSETQRNKGNFPGRFSGRQFSNSRSEMNVSTLELGDSALYLCASSQGQPPYEQYFGPGTRLTVT.

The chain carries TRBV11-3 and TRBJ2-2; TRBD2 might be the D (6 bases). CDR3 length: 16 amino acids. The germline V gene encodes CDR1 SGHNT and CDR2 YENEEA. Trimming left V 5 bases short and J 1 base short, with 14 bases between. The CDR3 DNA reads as TGTGCCAGCAGCGGGGGGAGCGGGTGGAACACCGGGGAGCTGTTTTTT. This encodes CASSGGSGWNTGELFF.

CDR3 DNA: TGCAGCGTTGAGAGCGGGGGACAGGGATTTGAAGCTTTCTTT. It specifies CSVESGGQGFEAFF. The V call is TRBV29-1, the J call TRBJ1-1; 9 bases are shared with TRBD1. The junction had 9 bases not matched to a gene; V was cut back by 3 bases and J by 7 bases. This CDR3 comprises 14 residues. From germline, CDR1 is SQVTM and CDR2 ANQGSEA. The full variable domain, with the rest looked up from reference TRBV29-1 and TRBJ1-1, is SAVISQKPSRDICQRGTSLTIQCQVDSQVTMMFWYRQQPGQSLTLIATANQGSEATYESGFVIDKFPISRPNLTFSTLTVSNMSPEDSSIYLCSVESGGQGFEAFFGQGTRLTVV.

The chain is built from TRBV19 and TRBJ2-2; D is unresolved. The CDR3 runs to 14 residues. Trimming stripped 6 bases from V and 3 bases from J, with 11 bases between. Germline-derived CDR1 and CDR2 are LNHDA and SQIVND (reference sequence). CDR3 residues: CASSGLWYTGELFF. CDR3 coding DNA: TGTGCCAGTAGCGGGTTGTGGTACACCGGGGAGCTGTTTTTT.

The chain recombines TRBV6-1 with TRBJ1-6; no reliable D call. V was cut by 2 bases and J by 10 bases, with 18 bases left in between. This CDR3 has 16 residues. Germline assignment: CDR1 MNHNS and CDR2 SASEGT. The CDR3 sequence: CASSEMVISAGSPLHF. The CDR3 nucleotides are TGTGCCAGCAGTGAAATGGTAATTAGTGCCGGGTCACCCCTCCACTTT.

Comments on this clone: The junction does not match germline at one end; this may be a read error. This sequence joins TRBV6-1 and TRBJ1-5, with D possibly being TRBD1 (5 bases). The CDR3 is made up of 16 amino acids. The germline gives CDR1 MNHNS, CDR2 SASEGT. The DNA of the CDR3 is TGTGCCAGCACTGAAGCAGACAGCTATAGCAATCAGCCCCAGCATTTT. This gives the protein CASTEADSYSNQPQHF.

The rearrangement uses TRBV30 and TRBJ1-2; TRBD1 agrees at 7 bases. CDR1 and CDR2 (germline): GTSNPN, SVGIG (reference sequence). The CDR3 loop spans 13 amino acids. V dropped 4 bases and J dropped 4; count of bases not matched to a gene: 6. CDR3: CAWTDRAGYGYTF. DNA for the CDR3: TGTGCCTGGACTGACAGGGCCGGCTATGGCTACACCTTC.